This entry concerns a single T cell receptor beta chain. Its target is unknown. Only in-frame clones appear in the TCRdb table, and some are missing; sequencing was by immunoSEQ multiplex PCR. The top ten hold around 4.6% of the sample, which has 150,000 or so clones, less than 90% seen once. The source of the sample is a study of lymphopenia after photon versus proton radiotherapy. Study-wide findings and caveats: Post-nadir TCR diversity decline inversely tracked overall survival among those who died. Under photons, naive T cells and diversity fell while effector/memory populations rose. After lymphocyte nadir, photon-treated repertoires showed oligoclonal expansion, especially CD8+ Temra.

The material was peripheral blood, obtained from a patient treated with photon-based radiotherapy. The source is a man aged 50-59 years with gastric cancer.

The CDR3 sequence: CASSLVPGLATYEQYF. In DNA, the CDR3 is TGCGCCAGCAGCTTGGTTCCGGGACTAGCGACCTACGAGCAGTACTTC. The chain combines TRBV5-1 with TRBJ2-7; 10 bases fit TRBD2. Trimming at V came to 0 bases and at J to 2 bases, leaving 5 bases not matched to a gene. The germline CDR1 and CDR2 sequences are SGHRS and YFSETQ. This CDR3 is 16 amino acids long. Full variable domain (rest looked up from reference TRBV5-1 and TRBJ2-7): KAGVTQTPRYLIKTRGQQVTLSCSPISGHRSVSWYQQTPGQGLQFLFEYFSETQRNKGNFPGRFSGRQFSNSRSEMNVSTLELGDSALYLCASSLVPGLATYEQYFGPGTRLTVT.